The 23 T cell receptor beta chains in this list originate from one sample, sequenced in a study of cytomegalovirus exposure and HLA in healthy donors. It was with 60 Vbeta and 13 Jbeta primers that the PCR ran. Measured with immunoSEQ multiplex PCR; TCRdb has only the in-frame clones, and not every one. This sample yields approximately 190,000 clones, of which around 84% are seen a single time; roughly 2.6% belongs to the top ten. Sequenced: PBMCs. The source of these receptors is a woman in her 50s in good health and CMV-seropositive.

This chain connects TRBV6-1 to TRBJ1-1, with TRBD1 identical over 7 bases. The length of the CDR3 is 15 residues. V lost 9 bases to trimming and J lost 3 bases; unmatched junction nucleotides: 13. Per germline, CDR1 MNHNS and CDR2 SASEGT. CDR3 nucleotides: TGTGCCAGTAGAAGACAGGGAGGATCGCACACTGAAGCTTTCTTT. It specifies CASRRQGGSHTEAFF.

With regard to this clone: Other DNA sequences in the same sample also yield this CDR3. This chain uses TRBV6-1 with TRBJ2-5; 9 positions agree with TRBD2. Losses at the gene ends were 10 bases for V and 5 bases for J; bases not matched to a gene: 11. The CDR3 totals 14 residues. Germline-derived CDR1 and CDR2 are MNHNS and SASEGT. CDR3 bases: TGTGCCACCTCCTCTTCTAGCGGGGTGGAGACCCAGTACTTC. It encodes CATSSSSGVETQYF.

The CDR3, as DNA: TGTGCCAGCAGCTTCTCTAGCTCCCAAGAGACCCAGTACTTC. Translated: CASSFSSSQETQYF. This rearrangement joins TRBV11-2 to TRBJ2-5, with D perhaps matching TRBD2 (5 bases). Germline V CDR1 and CDR2: SGHAT, FQNNGV. The CDR3 length is 14 residues. V gave up 3 bases and J gave up 1 base, with 9 bases separating them. Drawing the rest from reference TRBV11-2 and TRBJ2-5, the complete variable domain is EAGVAQSPRYKIIEKRQSVAFWCNPISGHATLYWYQQILGQGPKLLIQFQNNGVVDDSQLPKDRFSAERLKGVDSTLKIQPAKLEDSAVYLCASSFSSSQETQYFGPGTRLLVL.

A few counts support this clone. V is TRBV10-1 and J is TRBJ2-1; the match to TRBD2 covers 9 bases. This CDR3 spans 16 amino acids. The J segment lost 7 bases and the V segment lost 4 bases, leaving 11 bases of the junction unmatched. Germline CDR1 and CDR2: WNHNN and SYGVQD (reference sequence). The CDR3 region is CASSVIAGTSQNEQFF. CDR3 in DNA: TGCGCCAGCAGTGTGATAGCCGGGACTAGCCAAAATGAGCAGTTCTTC.

The chain recombines TRBV9 with TRBJ2-3; 12 bases align to TRBD1. The ends lost 0 bases at V and 0 bases at J; junction bases unmatched: 14. Germline V lookup: CDR1 SGDLS, CDR2 YYNGEE. The CDR3 covers 21 residues. The CDR3 nucleotides are TGTGCCAGCAGCGTAGGTGGAGGGGGGACAGGGGGCTATGGGAGCACAGATACGCAGTATTTT. Amino acids: CASSVGGGGTGGYGSTDTQYF.

The chain uses TRBV29-1 and TRBJ2-2; 9 nucleotides align to TRBD1. Germline CDR1 SQVTM, CDR2 ANQGSEA. V lost 3 bases, J lost 5 bases, and 7 bases stayed unmatched. This CDR3 has 15 residues. CDR3 DNA sequence: TGCAGCGTTGACATCCGCGGACAGGGGACCGGGGAGCTGTTTTTT. Translation: CSVDIRGQGTGELFF.

The chain employs TRBV4-3 and TRBJ2-1; D gene unclear. Germline lookup yields CDR1 LGHNA and CDR2 YSLEER. This CDR3 region has 14 residues. The V end lost 0 bases, the J end lost 6 bases, and 9 bases lay between the germline ends. The CDR3 sequence is CASSQDTTINEQFF. The CDR3 DNA is TGCGCCAGCAGCCAAGATACTACTATCAATGAGCAGTTCTTC.

The table lists this clone with a few counts. The chain couples TRBV6-7 to TRBJ1-5, with D perhaps matching TRBD1 (5 bases). TRBV6-7 counts as an open reading frame of uncertain function. Trimming took off 3 bases at V and 5 bases at J, with 17 bases between the two ends. There are 16 residues in the CDR3. CDR3 region: CASSYFIQGKDQPQHF. The CDR3 DNA is TGTGCCAGCAGTTATTTCATCCAGGGTAAAGATCAGCCCCAGCATTTT.

The chain uses TRBV5-4 and TRBJ1-1, with 7 bases lining up with TRBD1. The CDR3 extends over 14 amino acids. The germline CDR1 and CDR2 sequences are SGHNT and YYREEE (reference sequence). V lost 0 bases to trimming and J lost 5 bases; unmatched junction nucleotides: 4. Here the CDR3 reads CASSLEGARTEAFF. In nucleotides, the CDR3 is TGTGCCAGCAGCTTGGAGGGGGCGAGGACTGAAGCTTTCTTT.

The chain is built from TRBV5-1 and TRBJ2-2; D is unresolved. In germline, CDR1 is SGHRS, CDR2 YFSETQ. V shed 6 bases and J shed 0 bases, with 9 bases lying between them. CDR3 length equals 14 residues. The CDR3 sequence is CASTESSNTGELFF. In DNA, the CDR3 is TGCGCCAGCACCGAGAGTTCGAACACCGGGGAGCTGTTTTTT.

V and J are TRBV28 and TRBJ2-3; D possibly corresponds to TRBD1 (6 bases). Germline V gene lookup returns CDR1 MDHEN and CDR2 SYDVKM. Between the trimmed V and J ends, which lost 3 bases and 5 bases, there was a span of 9 bases. The CDR3 sequence is 13 residues long. CDR3 DNA sequence: TGTGCCAGCAGTTTTCAGGGGAGAGATACGCAGTATTTT. It is translated as CASSFQGRDTQYF.

J is TRBJ2-5 and V is TRBV6-6, with 13 bases identical to TRBD2. The CDR3 runs 14 residues. V shed 6 bases, J shed 4 bases, and the junction held 2 bases outside the gene matches. The germline V gene has CDR1 MNHNY and CDR2 SVGAGI (reference sequence). CDR3 sequence: CASRGLAGRETQYF. CDR3 coding DNA: TGTGCCAGCAGGGGACTAGCGGGGCGAGAGACCCAGTACTTC.

The rearrangement joins TRBV5-4 to TRBJ1-6, with 7 bases lining up with TRBD1. The germline CDR1 and CDR2 sequences are SGHNT and YYREEE (reference sequence). The CDR3 consists of 14 residues. V lost 4 bases and J lost 7; bases outside the gene matches: 5. The CDR3 region is CASSRPGQNSPLHF. For the CDR3, the DNA is TGTGCCAGCAGCAGACCGGGACAGAATTCACCCCTCCACTTT.

Only one count was recorded for this clone. The chain is built from TRBV5-1 and TRBJ1-1, with 8 nucleotides matching TRBD1. CDR1 is SGHRS, CDR2 YFSETQ, per germline. Unmatched junction bases numbered 10, after V lost 4 bases and J lost 5 bases. The CDR3 is made up of 15 amino acids. CDR3 sequence reads: CASSTRTGQGTEAFF. The CDR3 nucleotides read TGCGCCAGCAGCACGAGGACAGGGCAGGGTACTGAAGCTTTCTTT.

The gene calls are TRBV7-8 and TRBJ1-2, with D uncertain. Trimming pared 5 bases from V and 5 bases from J, leaving 12 bases between. CDR1 and CDR2 from the germline V gene are SGHVS and FQNEAQ. The CDR3 length is 13 residues. The CDR3 DNA reads TGTGCCAGCAGCCTCTCCCCCGAGTATGGCTACACCTTC. This gives the protein CASSLSPEYGYTF.

This clone was observed a few times. The chain has TRBV6-5 and TRBJ1-1; D gene ambiguous. Trimming left V 6 bases short and J 1 base short, with 9 bases between. CDR1 MNHEY and CDR2 SVGAGI come from the germline V gene. This CDR3 region has 13 residues. CDR3 DNA: TGTGCCAGCAGCCGTACGGGGAACACTGAAGCTTTCTTT. Translating gives CASSRTGNTEAFF.

This rearrangement joins TRBV9 to TRBJ2-1; 7 positions match TRBD2. Germline CDR1 SGDLS, CDR2 YYNGEE. The CDR3 runs to 16 residues. Losses at the gene ends were 3 bases for V and 4 bases for J; bases not matched to a gene: 10. The chain's CDR3 is CASSATQGLGYNEQFF. Here the CDR3 DNA reads TGTGCCAGCAGCGCGACCCAAGGACTAGGGTACAATGAGCAGTTCTTC.

The rearrangement joins TRBV7-2 to TRBJ1-3, with unresolved D. CDR1 and CDR2 from the germline V gene are SGHTA and FQGNSA. The CDR3 is 14 residues long. V lost 1 base and J 4 bases, leaving 8 bases between the germline ends. The DNA for the CDR3 is TGTGCCAGCAGCTTAGGAGGGTGGGGAAACACCATATATTTT. It translates to CASSLGGWGNTIYF.

This sequence joins TRBV4-2 and TRBJ2-1; 10 bases line up with TRBD2. This CDR3 contains 14 residues. The germline V gene encodes CDR1 LGHNA and CDR2 YNFKEQ. V was clipped by 5 bases and J by 8 bases; unmatched bases: 6. CDR3 residues: CASSSGTSVDEQFF. For the CDR3, the DNA is TGTGCCAGCAGCTCCGGGACTAGCGTCGATGAGCAGTTCTTC.

The rearrangement links TRBV2 to TRBJ1-1; 7 positions match TRBD1. The junction had 13 bases not matched to a gene; V was cut back by 8 bases and J by 10 bases. In germline, CDR1 is SNHLY, CDR2 FYNNEI. There are 13 residues in the CDR3. DNA for the CDR3: TGTGCCAGCCGACTGGAGGGGGCCGGGGGAGCTTTCTTT. Its protein is CASRLEGAGGAFF.

Regarding this clone: The sample contains more than one DNA sequence encoding this CDR3. The V gene is TRBV5-1, the J gene TRBJ2-3, with a possible D match to TRBD1 (8 bases). There are 16 residues in the CDR3. Trimming removed 4 bases at V and 1 base at J, with 16 bases between. Germline CDR1 and CDR2: SGHRS and YFSETQ. The CDR3 loop reads CASSPGTGGGTDTQYF. CDR3 nucleotides: TGCGCCAGCAGCCCAGGAACAGGGGGGGGCACAGATACGCAGTATTTT.

The chain couples TRBV5-1 to TRBJ2-1; 10 bases line up with TRBD1. This CDR3 is 16 amino acids long. V shed 4 bases and J 7 bases; nucleotides not matched to a gene: 11. The germline gives CDR1 SGHRS, CDR2 YFSETQ. CDR3 DNA: TGCGCCAGCAGCGAGACAGACAGGGGGCCATGGAATGAGCAGTTCTTC. It translates to CASSETDRGPWNEQFF. Full variable domain (outside the CDR3, taken from reference TRBV5-1 and TRBJ2-1): KAGVTQTPRYLIKTRGQQVTLSCSPISGHRSVSWYQQTPGQGLQFLFEYFSETQRNKGNFPGRFSGRQFSNSRSEMNVSTLELGDSALYLCASSETDRGPWNEQFFGPGTRLTVL.

The chain is built from TRBV13 and TRBJ2-7; D is perhaps TRBD2 (6 bases). V was pared by 5 bases and J by 1 base, with 12 bases between. CDR1 and CDR2 from the germline V gene are PRHDT and FYEKMQ (reference sequence). This CDR3 has 14 amino acids. The CDR3 loop reads CASSIPGGSYEQYF. DNA for the CDR3: TGTGCCAGCAGCATCCCCGGGGGATCCTACGAGCAGTACTTC.